These 14 T cell receptor beta chains originate from one sample sequenced in a study of CD8+CD57+ T cells in acquired aplastic anemia. Genomic DNA provided the template from which TCR beta VDJ and CDR3 profiles were obtained. TCRdb redid the calling of the reads with MiXCR, one entry per CDR3 protein. The sample holds approximately 130,000 distinct CDR3 sequences, about 40% seen once. Input material: sorted CD4+, CD8+, or CD8+CD57+ T cells (not recorded which) from PBMCs. The receptors originated from a human donor in good health, serving as a control.

As regards this clonotype: One base away lies a much larger clone, so this may be a sequencing read error. This chain uses TRBV11-3 with TRBJ1-2; 7 bases line up with TRBD1. V gave up 5 bases and J gave up 6 bases; unmatched junction bases: 9. The CDR3 has 14 residues. The germline CDR1 and CDR2 sequences are SGHNT and YENEEA. The CDR3: CASSPENRGHGYTF. CDR3 DNA sequence: TGTGCCAGCAGCCCCGAAAACAGGGGCCATGGCTACACCTTC.

The gene calls are TRBV19 and TRBJ1-1, with no clear D. Trimming left V 5 bases short and J 4 bases short, with 11 bases between. The CDR3 covers 13 residues. The germline gives CDR1 LNHDA, CDR2 SQIVND (reference sequence). CDR3 sequence (DNA): TGTGCCAGTAGTCCAACAGTTGGCACTGAAGCTTTCTTT. Protein: CASSPTVGTEAFF.

A word on this clonotype: Lacking the conserved final phenylalanine or tryptophan, this CDR3 likely reflects a read error. J is TRBJ1-2 and V is TRBV7-2; D not certain. V lost 9 bases to trimming and J lost 4 bases, with 21 bases between them. CDR1 is SGHTA and CDR2 is FQGNSA in the germline V gene. The CDR3 is made up of 15 amino acids. Here the CDR3 DNA reads TGTGCCAGTAGTCAGCGCGCCTCGGGTACCTATGGCTACACCCTC. As protein: CASSQRASGTYGYTL.

The chain is built from TRBV2 and TRBJ1-1; D is unclear. The V gene's germline CDR1 is SNHLY and CDR2 FYNNEI. V lost 5 bases and J lost 6, with 10 bases in between. The CDR3 runs to 12 residues. CDR3 nucleotides: TGTGCCAGCAGTACCAGGAGCCCTGAAGCTTTCTTT. Translating it yields CASSTRSPEAFF.

As to this clonotype: Given a much more abundant clone one base away, this may be a read error. CDR3 DNA sequence: TGTGCCTGGAGTCAGAGCTGCGAGCAGTACTTC. Translating gives CAWSQSCEQYF. V gene TRBV30 combines with J gene TRBJ2-7, with D hard to call. CDR1 is GTSNPN, CDR2 SVGIG, per germline (reference sequence). The CDR3 covers 11 residues. The germline V and J ends were trimmed by 2 bases and 6 bases, with 8 bases remaining between them.

The table lists this clonotype with a few counts. The chain recombines TRBV12-3 or TRBV12-4 with TRBJ1-2, with TRBD1 identical over 9 bases. CDR3 length equals 13 residues. After removal of 6 bases from V and 6 bases from J, the junction contained 5 bases not matched to a gene. CDR3 sequence (DNA): TGTGCCAGCAGCAACAGGGGGCGGGATGGCTACACCTTC. This translates into CASSNRGRDGYTF.

This chain uses TRBV10-3 with TRBJ2-7; 7 bases agree with TRBD2. After removal of 0 bases from V and 1 base from J, the junction contained 3 bases not matched to a gene. Germline assignment: CDR1 ENHRY and CDR2 SYGVKD. The CDR3 extends over 15 amino acids. CDR3 amino acids: CAISESAGESYEQYF. Written as DNA, the CDR3 is TGTGCCATCAGTGAGTCGGCGGGGGAGTCCTACGAGCAGTACTTC.

This clonotype was detected ten times or more. The chain carries TRBV20-1 and TRBJ2-7; the D gene is possibly TRBD2 (6 bases). The ends were cut back, 5 bases at V and 0 bases at J, with 17 bases in the middle. This CDR3 is built from 15 residues. Germline CDR1 reads DFQATT; CDR2 reads SNEGSKA (reference sequence). The CDR3 DNA is TGCAGTGCTGGCGGTTCGAGGGGACTCTCCTACGAGCAGTACTTC. It is translated as CSAGGSRGLSYEQYF.

As for this clonotype: A much larger clone differs by one base, so this may be a read error. The V call is TRBV14, the J call TRBJ2-1, with 8 bases that match TRBD2. This CDR3 has 17 amino acids. Germline CDR1 SGHDN, CDR2 FVKESK. J was trimmed by 8 bases and V by 5 bases; bases with no gene match: 17. CDR3 DNA sequence: TGTGCCAGCAGCTCTTTTACCGGGAGGGTAAAGATATATGAGCAGTTCTTC. Protein sequence: CASSSFTGRVKIYEQFF. The full variable domain, rest sourced from reference TRBV14 and TRBJ2-1, is EAGVTQFPSHSVIEKGQTVTLRCDPISGHDNLYWYRRVMGKEIKFLLHFVKESKQDESGMPNNRFLAERTGGTYSTLKVQPAELEDSGVYFCASSSFTGRVKIYEQFFGPGTRLTVL.

This clonotype was counted a few times. The chain employs TRBV15 and TRBJ2-7; D gene uncertain. The germline V and J ends were trimmed by 0 bases and 3 bases, with 6 bases remaining between them. Germline V gives CDR1 LNHNV, CDR2 YYDKDF (reference sequence). The CDR3 runs to 13 residues. The CDR3 DNA reads TGTGCCACCAGCAGAGATCCGGGCTACGAGCAGTACTTC. Translated: CATSRDPGYEQYF.

The chain uses TRBV10-3 and TRBJ2-6; D perhaps matches TRBD2 (5 bases). V lost 1 base and J lost 1, with 5 bases in between. CDR3 length: 15 residues. Germline CDR1 ENHRY, CDR2 SYGVKD. CDR3 protein: CAISEWESGANVLTF. As DNA, the CDR3 is TGTGCCATCAGTGAGTGGGAGTCTGGGGCCAACGTCCTGACTTTC.

There are many counts of this clonotype. V gene TRBV2 combines with J gene TRBJ1-6, with 7 positions matching TRBD1. V lost 6 bases to trimming and J lost 5 bases; unmatched junction nucleotides: 7. The CDR3 runs to 15 residues. Germline V gene lookup returns CDR1 SNHLY and CDR2 FYNNEI. CDR3 DNA sequence: TGTGCCAGCAGAGTTGGGACAGTACATAATTCACCCCTCCACTTT. Protein sequence: CASRVGTVHNSPLHF.

The chain couples TRBV7-6 to TRBJ2-7; D unresolved. Trimming removed 5 bases from V and 3 bases from J, with 5 bases in between. Per germline, CDR1 SGHVS and CDR2 FNYEAQ. The CDR3 spans 11 residues. The CDR3 DNA reads as TGTGCCAGCAGCGGTTACTACGAGCAGTACTTC. Protein sequence: CASSGYYEQYF.

This clonotype was detected ten times or more. The chain uses TRBV18 and TRBJ1-5; no reliable D call. The CDR3 loop spans 13 amino acids. Germline CDR1 is KGHSH and CDR2 is LQKENI. V lost 6 bases, J lost 4 bases, and 10 bases lay in between. For the CDR3, the DNA is TGTGCCAGCTCCCGTCAAGCGAATCAGCCCCAGCATTTT. This gives the protein CASSRQANQPQHF.